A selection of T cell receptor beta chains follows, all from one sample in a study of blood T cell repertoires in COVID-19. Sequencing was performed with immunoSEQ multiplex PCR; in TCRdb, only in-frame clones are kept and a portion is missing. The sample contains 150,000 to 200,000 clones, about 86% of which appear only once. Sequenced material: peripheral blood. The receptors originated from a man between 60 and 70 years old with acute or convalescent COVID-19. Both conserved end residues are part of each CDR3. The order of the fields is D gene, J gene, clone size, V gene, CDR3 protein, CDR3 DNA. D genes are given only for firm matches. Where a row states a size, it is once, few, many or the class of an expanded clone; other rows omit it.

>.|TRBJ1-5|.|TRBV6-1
CASSEPRQGGNQPQHF
TGTGCCAGCAGTGAACCCCGCCAAGGGGGCAATCAGCCCCAGCATTTT
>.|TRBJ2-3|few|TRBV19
CASSIGGADTQYF
TGTGCCAGTAGTATAGGGGGGGCAGATACGCAGTATTTT
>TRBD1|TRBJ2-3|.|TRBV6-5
CASQFGQGSTDTQYF
TGTGCCAGCCAATTCGGACAGGGCAGCACAGATACGCAGTATTTT
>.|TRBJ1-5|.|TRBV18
CASSPPNSQGSNQPQHF
TGTGCCAGCTCACCACCGAACAGCCAGGGGAGCAATCAGCCCCAGCATTTT
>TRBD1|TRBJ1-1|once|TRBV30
CAWSVGGTGREAFF
TGTGCCTGGAGTGTAGGCGGGACAGGGCGTGAAGCTTTCTTT
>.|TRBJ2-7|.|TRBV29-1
CSAQGQGVYEQYF
TGCAGCGCCCAGGGGCAGGGAGTATACGAGCAGTACTTC
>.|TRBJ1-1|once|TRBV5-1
CASSWGGVMNTEAFF
TGCGCCAGCAGCTGGGGGGGAGTGATGAACACTGAAGCTTTCTTT
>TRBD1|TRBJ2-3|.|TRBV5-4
CASRMDRGSPTDTQYF
TGTGCCAGCAGGATGGACAGGGGCTCTCCCACAGATACGCAGTATTTT
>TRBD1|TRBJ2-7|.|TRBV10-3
CAISLQGASEQYF
TGTGCCATCAGCCTACAGGGGGCAAGCGAGCAGTACTTC
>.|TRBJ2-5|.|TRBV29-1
CSVEGAGPTTQGQETQYF
TGCAGCGTTGAAGGTGCAGGTCCGACAACACAGGGTCAGGAGACCCAGTACTTC
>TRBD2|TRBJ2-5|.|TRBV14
CASSQELLAGETQYF
TGTGCCAGCAGCCAAGAATTACTAGCGGGAGAGACCCAGTACTTC
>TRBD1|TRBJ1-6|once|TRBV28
CASSLPDRGRNSPLHF
TGTGCCAGCAGTTTACCTGACAGGGGAAGGAATTCACCCCTCCACTTT
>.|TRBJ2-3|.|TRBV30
CAWSEASTDTQYF
TGTGCCTGGAGCGAGGCGAGCACAGATACGCAGTATTTT
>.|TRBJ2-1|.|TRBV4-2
CASSPLRDSTYNEQFF
TGTGCCAGCAGCCCGTTACGGGACTCAACCTACAATGAGCAGTTCTTC
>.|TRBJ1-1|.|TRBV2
CASNRLNTEAFF
TGTGCCAGCAACAGATTGAACACTGAAGCTTTCTTT
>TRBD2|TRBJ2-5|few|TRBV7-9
CASSSGLAGETQYF
TGTGCCAGCAGCTCAGGACTAGCCGGAGAGACCCAGTACTTC
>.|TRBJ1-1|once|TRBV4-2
CASSQVLGGTEAFF
TGTGCCAGCAGCCAAGTGTTGGGGGGCACTGAAGCTTTCTTT
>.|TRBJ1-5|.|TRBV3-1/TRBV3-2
CASSQDQGFGPQHF
TGTGCCAGCAGCCAAGATCAGGGATTCGGCCCCCAGCATTTT
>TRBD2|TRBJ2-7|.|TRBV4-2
CASSPGRAYEQYF
TGTGCCAGCAGCCCGGGGAGGGCCTACGAGCAGTACTTC
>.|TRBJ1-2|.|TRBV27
CASTPRRSPGANYGYTF
TGTGCCAGCACCCCTCGGAGGTCCCCGGGGGCTAACTATGGCTACACCTTC
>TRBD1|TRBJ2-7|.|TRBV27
CASSPGTASYSEQYF
TGTGCCAGCAGTCCGGGGACAGCATCCTACTCCGAGCAGTACTTC
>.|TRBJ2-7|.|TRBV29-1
CSVSPGESYEQYF
TGCAGCGTTTCCCCGGGAGAGTCCTACGAGCAGTACTTC
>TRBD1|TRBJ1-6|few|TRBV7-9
CASSPGTVYNSPLHF
TGTGCCAGCAGCCCGGGGACAGTCTATAATTCACCCCTCCACTTT
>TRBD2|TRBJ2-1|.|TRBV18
CASLPLAGATNEQFF
TGTGCCAGCTTACCCCTAGCGGGAGCGACCAATGAGCAGTTCTTC
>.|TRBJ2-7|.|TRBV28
CASSKHRESYEQYF
TGTGCCAGCAGTAAGCACAGGGAAAGCTACGAGCAGTACTTC
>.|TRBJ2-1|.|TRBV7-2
CASSREVSHEQFF
TGTGCCAGCAGCCGAGAGGTTTCCCATGAGCAGTTCTTC
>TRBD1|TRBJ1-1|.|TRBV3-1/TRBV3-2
CASSLGQGNTEAFF
TGTGCCAGCAGCCTTGGACAGGGGAACACTGAAGCTTTCTTT
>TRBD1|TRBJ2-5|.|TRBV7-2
CASKVTGAETQYF
TGTGCCAGCAAAGTTACAGGGGCAGAGACCCAGTACTTC
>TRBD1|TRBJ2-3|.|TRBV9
CASSGGQGAGDTQYF
TGTGCCAGCAGCGGGGGACAGGGGGCGGGAGATACGCAGTATTTT
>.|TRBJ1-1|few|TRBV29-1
CSVEDWEVGTEAFF
TGCAGCGTTGAAGATTGGGAGGTGGGCACTGAAGCTTTCTTT
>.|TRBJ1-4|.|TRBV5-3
CAREERTATNEKLFF
TGTGCCAGAGAGGAAAGAACTGCAACTAATGAAAAACTGTTTTTT
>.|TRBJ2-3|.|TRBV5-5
CASSVNTDTQYF
TGTGCCAGCAGCGTTAACACAGATACGCAGTATTTT
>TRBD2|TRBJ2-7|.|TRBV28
CASSSRASGRAPYEQYF
TGTGCCAGCAGTTCCAGAGCTAGCGGGAGGGCCCCCTACGAGCAGTACTTC
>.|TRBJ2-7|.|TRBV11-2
CASRGSRSGKGYEQYF
TGTGCCAGCAGGGGGTCTAGAAGCGGAAAAGGATACGAGCAGTACTTC
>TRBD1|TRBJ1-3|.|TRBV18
CASSQQGATGNTIYF
TGTGCCAGCTCACAGCAGGGGGCGACTGGAAACACCATATATTTT
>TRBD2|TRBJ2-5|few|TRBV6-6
CASSYSGGGPGETQYF
TGTGCCAGCAGTTACTCGGGGGGAGGGCCTGGGGAGACCCAGTACTTC
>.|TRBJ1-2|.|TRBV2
CACRRSGLVYGYTF
TGTGCCTGCCGGCGTAGTGGGCTGGTCTATGGCTACACCTTC